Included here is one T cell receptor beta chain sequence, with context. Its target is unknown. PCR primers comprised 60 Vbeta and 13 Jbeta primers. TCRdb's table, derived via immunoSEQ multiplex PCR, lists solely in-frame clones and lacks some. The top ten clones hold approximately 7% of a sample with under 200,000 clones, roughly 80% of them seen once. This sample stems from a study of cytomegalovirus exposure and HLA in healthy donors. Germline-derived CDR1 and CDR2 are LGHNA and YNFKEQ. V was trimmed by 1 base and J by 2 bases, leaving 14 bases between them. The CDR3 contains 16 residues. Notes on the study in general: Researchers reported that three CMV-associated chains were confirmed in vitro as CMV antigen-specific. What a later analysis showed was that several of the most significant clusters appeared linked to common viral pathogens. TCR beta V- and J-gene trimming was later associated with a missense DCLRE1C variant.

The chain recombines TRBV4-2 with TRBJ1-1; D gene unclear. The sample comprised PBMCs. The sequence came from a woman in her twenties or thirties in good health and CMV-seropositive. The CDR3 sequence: CASSQGVEGGNTEAFF. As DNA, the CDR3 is TGTGCCAGCAGCCAAGGCGTAGAGGGTGGAAACACTGAAGCTTTCTTT.